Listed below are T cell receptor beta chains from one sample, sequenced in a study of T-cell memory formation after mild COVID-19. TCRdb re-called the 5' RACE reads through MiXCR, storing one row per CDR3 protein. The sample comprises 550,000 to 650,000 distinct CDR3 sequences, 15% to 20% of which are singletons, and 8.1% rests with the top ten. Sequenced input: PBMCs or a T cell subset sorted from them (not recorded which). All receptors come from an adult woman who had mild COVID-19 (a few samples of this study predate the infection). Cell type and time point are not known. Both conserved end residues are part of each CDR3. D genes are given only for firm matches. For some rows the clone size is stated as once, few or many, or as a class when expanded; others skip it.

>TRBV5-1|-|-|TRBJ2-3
TGCGCCAGCAGCCCCACCCAGCGGAAAGATACGCAGTATTTT
CASSPTQRKDTQYF
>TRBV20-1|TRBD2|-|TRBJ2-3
TGCAGTGCTGTAGCCACGGGGGGAGTATTGAATACGCAGTATTTT
CSAVATGGVLNTQYF
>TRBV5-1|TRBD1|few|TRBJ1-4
TGCGCCAGCAGCTACCTGGGACAGGAAAAACTGTTTTTT
CASSYLGQEKLFF
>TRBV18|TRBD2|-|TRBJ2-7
TGTGCCAGCTCACCACCGAAGGCTAGCGGGAGCTACGAGCAGTACTTC
CASSPPKASGSYEQYF
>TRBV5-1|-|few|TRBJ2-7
TGCGCCAGCAGCCCATCGGGGGAAGTAGAGCAGTACTTC
CASSPSGEVEQYF
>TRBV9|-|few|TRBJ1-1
TGTGCCAGCAGCCCCTCCAGAATCAACACTGAAGCTTTCTTT
CASSPSRINTEAFF
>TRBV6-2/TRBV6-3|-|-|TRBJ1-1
TGTGCCAGCAGTTCCCCGGACAGATCATTTGAAGCTTTCTTT
CASSSPDRSFEAFF
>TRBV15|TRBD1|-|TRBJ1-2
TGTGCCACCAGCAGGGACAGGGGCTTCTATGGCTACACCTTC
CATSRDRGFYGYTF
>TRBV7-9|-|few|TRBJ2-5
TGTGCCAGCAGCTTTACTCTGCCTAGGGAAGAGACCCAGTACTTC
CASSFTLPREETQYF
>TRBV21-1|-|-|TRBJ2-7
TGTGCCAGCAGCAGGCCGGGGACAGGCGCCTCCTACGAGCAGTACTTC
CASSRPGTGASYEQYF
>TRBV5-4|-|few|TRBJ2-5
TGTGCCAGCAGCTTGGGGCCCGCGACGCAAGAGACCCAGTACTTC
CASSLGPATQETQYF
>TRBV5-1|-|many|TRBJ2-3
TGCGCCAGCAGCTTGACGGAGGATACGCAGTATTTT
CASSLTEDTQYF
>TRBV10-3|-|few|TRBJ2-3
TGTGCCATCAGTGAACGAGGACCCTTTAGCACAGATACGCAGTATTTT
CAISERGPFSTDTQYF
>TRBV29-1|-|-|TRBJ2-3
TGCAGCGTTGGTGCAAGAGCCGACGTTCGAACGCAGTATTTT
CSVGARADVRTQYF
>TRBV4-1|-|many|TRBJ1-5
TGCGCCAGCAGCCAAGTGTACCTAGGGGACCAGCCCCAGCATTTT
CASSQVYLGDQPQHF
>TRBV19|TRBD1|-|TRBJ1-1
TGTGCCAGTAGTCCGGAACAGGGGAGAGAAGCTTTCTTT
CASSPEQGREAFF
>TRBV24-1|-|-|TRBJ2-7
TGTGCCACCAGTGATTTGCTGGGGGCTGAGGACCTTTACGAGCAGTACTTC
CATSDLLGAEDLYEQYF
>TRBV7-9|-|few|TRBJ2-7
TGTGCCAGCAGCCAAGCCATTACTTACGAGCAGTACTTC
CASSQAITYEQYF
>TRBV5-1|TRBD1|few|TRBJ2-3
TGCGCCAGCAGCTGGGAAGGGACAGGGGGTTGGACAGATACGCAGTATTTT
CASSWEGTGGWTDTQYF
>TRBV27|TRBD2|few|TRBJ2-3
TGTGCCAGCTGTTATCTAGCGGGGCCTCCTACAGATACGCAGTATTTT
CASCYLAGPPTDTQYF
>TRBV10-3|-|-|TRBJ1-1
TGTGCCATCAGTGAGTCGATCGGGAACACTGAAGCTTTCTTT
CAISESIGNTEAFF
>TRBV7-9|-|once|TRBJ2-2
TGTGCCAGCAGATTGAGCGGCACCGGGGAGCTGTTTTTT
CASRLSGTGELFF
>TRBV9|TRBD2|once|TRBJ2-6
TGTGCCAGCAGCCCCAGACCGACTAGCGGGAGGGTTCCCGCCGGGGCCAACGTCCTGACTTTC
CASSPRPTSGRVPAGANVLTF
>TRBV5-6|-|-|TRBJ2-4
TGTGCCAGCAGCTTGGCCCCGGAGGAGTACTTC
CASSLAPEEYF
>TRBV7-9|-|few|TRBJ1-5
TGTGCCAGCAGCTTATCAGGTCCGGGGGGCCATCAGCCCCAGCATTTT
CASSLSGPGGHQPQHF
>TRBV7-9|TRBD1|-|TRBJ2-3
TGTGCCAGCAGCCTACCGGGACAGGGTAACACGCAGTATTTT
CASSLPGQGNTQYF
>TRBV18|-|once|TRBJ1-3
TGTGCCAGCTCAGAAGGCATTCACACCTCTGGAAACACCATATATTTT
CASSEGIHTSGNTIYF
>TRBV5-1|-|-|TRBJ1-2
TGCGCCAGCAGCTGGGACACGACTGACTACACCTTC
CASSWDTTDYTF
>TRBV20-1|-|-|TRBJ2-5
TGCAGTGCAGACCGGGACCAACAAGAGACCCAGTACTTC
CSADRDQQETQYF
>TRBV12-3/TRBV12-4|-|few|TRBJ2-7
TGTGCCAGCAGCCACGGACAGACCTACGAGCAGTACTTC
CASSHGQTYEQYF
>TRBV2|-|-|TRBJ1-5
TGTGCCAGCAGTGAAGGGGGCAATCAGCCCCAGCATTTT
CASSEGGNQPQHF
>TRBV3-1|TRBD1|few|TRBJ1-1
TGTGCCAGCAGCCAACCGGGACAGGCCGTTTCGGGCACTGAAGCTTTCTTT
CASSQPGQAVSGTEAFF
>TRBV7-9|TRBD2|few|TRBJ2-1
TGTGCCAGCAGCCCCCAAGGTAGCGGGAGTCCGGGTGAGCAGTTCTTC
CASSPQGSGSPGEQFF
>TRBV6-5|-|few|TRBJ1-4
TGTGCCAGCAGCAGCTACAGTGGAGAAAAACTGTTTTTT
CASSSYSGEKLFF
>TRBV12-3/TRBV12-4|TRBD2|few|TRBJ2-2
TGTGCCAGCAGACCTAGCGGGGGGGCCTCCGGGGAGCTGTTTTTT
CASRPSGGASGELFF
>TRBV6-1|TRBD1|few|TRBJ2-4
TGTGCCAGCAGGCCGGGACAGGGGGCGACGGCCAAAAACATTCAGTACTTC
CASRPGQGATAKNIQYF
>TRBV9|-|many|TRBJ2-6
TGTGCCAGCAGCGCACTCTCAGGGGCAGGGGCCAACGTCCTGACTTTC
CASSALSGAGANVLTF
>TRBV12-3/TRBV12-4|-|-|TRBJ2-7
TGTGCCAGCAATCTGAGAGGGTCCTACGAGCAGTACTTC
CASNLRGSYEQYF
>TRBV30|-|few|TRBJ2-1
TGTGCCTGGAGTACGGGACAATCCTTCAATGAGCAGTTCTTC
CAWSTGQSFNEQFF
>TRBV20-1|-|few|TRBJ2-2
TGCAGTGCTTTGGGAGCGACCGGGGAGCTGTTTTTT
CSALGATGELFF
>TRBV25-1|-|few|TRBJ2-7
TGTGCCAGCAGTGATGGGGCTGGCTTCTCCGAGCAGTACTTC
CASSDGAGFSEQYF
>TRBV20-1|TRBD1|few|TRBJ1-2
TGCAGTGCTACGAGGACAGGGAGCTATGGCTACACCTTC
CSATRTGSYGYTF
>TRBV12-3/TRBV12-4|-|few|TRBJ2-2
TGTGCCAGCAGTTATACTGATGGCGGGGAGCTGTTTTTT
CASSYTDGGELFF
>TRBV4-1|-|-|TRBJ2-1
TGCGCCAGCAGTCTCACAGGGTTGTCGGGCAATGAGCAGTTCTTC
CASSLTGLSGNEQFF
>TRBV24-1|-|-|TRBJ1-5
TGTGCCACCAGTGACCTACTTGAGAATCAGCCCCAGCATTTT
CATSDLLENQPQHF
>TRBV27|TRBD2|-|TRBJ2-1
TGTGCCAGCAGTATCCGACTAGCGGGAGGATTGGCTGAGCAGTTCTTC
CASSIRLAGGLAEQFF
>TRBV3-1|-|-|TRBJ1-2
TGTGCCAGCAGCCTTTGGACAGATGGCTACACCTTC
CASSLWTDGYTF
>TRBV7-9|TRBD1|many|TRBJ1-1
TGTGCCAGCAGCCCTGGGACAGGGGCGAACACTGAAGCTTTCTTT
CASSPGTGANTEAFF
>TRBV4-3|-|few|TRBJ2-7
TGCGCCAGCAGCCACGTCGGGACGGGGAACTACGAGCAGTACTTC
CASSHVGTGNYEQYF
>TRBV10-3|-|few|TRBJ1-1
TGTGCCACTTCGACTATGAACACTGAAGCTTTCTTT
CATSTMNTEAFF
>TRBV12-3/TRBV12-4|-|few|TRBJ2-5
TGTGCCAGCAGCCCCCACCGGGGCGAGACCCAGTACTTC
CASSPHRGETQYF
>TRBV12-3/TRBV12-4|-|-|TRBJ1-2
TGTGCCAGCAGCTTGACCCAGGTTGGGGGCTACACCTTC
CASSLTQVGGYTF
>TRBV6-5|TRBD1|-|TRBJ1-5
TGTGCCAGCAGATTAACAGGGGGCAAACAGCCCCAGCATTTT
CASRLTGGKQPQHF
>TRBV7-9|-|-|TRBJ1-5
TGTGCCAGCAGCTCGGGAAGGGTAGGTCGGAGCAATCAGCCCCAGCATTTT
CASSSGRVGRSNQPQHF
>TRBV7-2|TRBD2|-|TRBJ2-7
TGTGCCAGCAGCTCGAGCGGGGGGGCCCTATCCTACGAGCAGTACTTC
CASSSSGGALSYEQYF
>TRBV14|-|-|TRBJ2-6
TGTGCCAGCAGCCAGGGACTCCTCTCGTCCGGGGCCAACGTCCTGACTTTC
CASSQGLLSSGANVLTF
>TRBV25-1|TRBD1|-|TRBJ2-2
TGTGCCACCACGAAACGTCCAGGGGGCGCGGGCACCGGGGAGCTGTTTTTT
CATTKRPGGAGTGELFF
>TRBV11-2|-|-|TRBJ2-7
TGTGCCAGCAGCTTAGCGACTGCAAATTCCTACGAGCAGTACTTC
CASSLATANSYEQYF
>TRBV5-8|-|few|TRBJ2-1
TGTGCCAGCAGCTTGGTAGCGTGGGAGCAGTTCTTC
CASSLVAWEQFF
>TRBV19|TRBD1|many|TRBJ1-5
TGTGCCAGTAGTACACGGACAGGGGAGGTTGGGCTCAATCAGCCCCAGCATTTT
CASSTRTGEVGLNQPQHF